This T cell receptor beta chain was captured in a study of blood T cell repertoires in COVID-19. In the study overall: COVID-19 samples, acute and convalescent, were from the United States, Italy and Spain. Sources were T cells, B-cell-depleted T cells, or PBMCs; the material itself was cDNA or gDNA.

In the authors' methods: Amplification with reference gene primers provided the estimates of nucleated cell counts. The table came from immunoSEQ multiplex PCR; TCRdb's copy has only in-frame clones and leaves some out. D and trimming come from the DNA, and the V and J calls and clone size come from that table. This table has 35,000 to 45,000 clones, approximately 86% appearing once. This TCR derives from a woman aged 80 or over with acute or convalescent COVID-19. The specimen sequenced was peripheral blood.

The CDR3 nucleotides are TGTGCCAGCAGCTTAGAATGGGCAGGGCGTTCGAATCAGCCCCAGCATTTT. This gives the protein CASSLEWAGRSNQPQHF. This chain joins TRBV7-9 and TRBJ1-5; D perhaps matches TRBD1 (5 bases). V was pared by 1 base and J by 4 bases, with 17 bases between. The CDR3 is 17 amino acids. CDR1 is SEHNR, CDR2 FQNEAQ, per germline (reference sequence).